The 10 T cell receptor beta chains below were found in one sample sequenced in a study of T cells in Graves' hyperthyroidism and ophthalmopathy. Amplification of TCR beta CDR3 regions was performed using RNA transcripts as template. HTBI primers were the set used in a first-round RT-PCR of the TCR CDR3. TCRdb reprocessed the multiplex PCR reads with MiXCR, giving one entry per CDR3 protein. The table records roughly 240,000 distinct CDR3 sequences, roughly 15% of them present only once. Sample: blood. Source of these receptors: a woman under 30 with Graves' ophthalmopathy.

This clonotype has only a few counts. This may come from a read error, since a much larger clone is one base off. This chain joins TRBV11-2 and TRBJ1-1; 8 bases are a match to TRBD1. With V trimmed by 4 bases and J by 11 bases, 6 bases remained unmatched. The CDR3 has 12 amino acids. CDR1 SGHAT and CDR2 FQNNGV come from the germline V gene. CDR3 coding DNA: TGTGCCAGCAGCTCACCGAGACAGGGGGCTTTCTTT. This sequence encodes CASSSPRQGAFF.

This clonotype was detected many times. The chain is built from TRBV20-1 and TRBJ1-4, with D uncertain. The germline V gene has CDR1 DFQATT and CDR2 SNEGSKA (reference sequence). V was shortened by 3 bases and J by 2 bases, with 10 bases between the two germline ends. The CDR3 runs to 14 residues. The CDR3 reads CSASVLATNEKLFF. For the CDR3, the DNA is TGCAGTGCTAGCGTCCTTGCTACTAATGAAAAACTGTTTTTT.

This clonotype was seen repeatedly, ten times or more. The chain combines TRBV11-1 with TRBJ2-2; D may match TRBD1 or TRBD2 (5 bases each). V shed 1 base and J shed 2 bases, with 14 bases lying between them. Germline CDR1 is SGHAT and CDR2 is FQDESV (reference sequence). This CDR3 contains 17 residues. CDR3 residues: CASSLGSWDPNTGELFF. CDR3 sequence (DNA): TGTGCCAGCAGCTTAGGGTCTTGGGACCCAAACACCGGGGAGCTGTTTTTT.

This clonotype has a count of ten or more. The chain recombines TRBV12-3 or TRBV12-4 with TRBJ2-3, with 14 bases aligning to TRBD2. The CDR3 is made up of 16 amino acids. V shed 5 bases, J shed 5 bases, and the junction held 6 bases outside the gene matches. The CDR3 spells CASSVGLAGAGDTQYF. CDR3 nucleotides: TGTGCCAGCAGTGTGGGACTAGCGGGGGCCGGAGATACGCAGTATTTT.

Note on this clonotype: A read error may be the cause here, since a much bigger clone is one base away. The chain has TRBV12-5 and TRBJ2-7, with a tentative D call TRBD1 (5 bases). Germline V gene data show CDR1 as LGHNT and CDR2 as FRNRAP. The V gene lost 6 bases and the J gene lost 6 bases, with 21 bases spanning the gap. CDR3 length: 15 residues. In DNA form, the CDR3 reads TGTGCTAGTGGGGTGGGGCGAGGCATAGTAGGCGAGCAGTACTTC. Protein sequence: CASGVGRGIVGEQYF.

As for this clonotype: Possible read error: a much larger clone is one base away. The chain couples TRBV28 to TRBJ2-7; the D gene is possibly TRBD2 (6 bases). The CDR3 is made up of 14 amino acids. Deletions cut 6 bases from V and 6 bases from J, with 18 bases between. Germline lookup yields CDR1 MDHEN and CDR2 SYDVKM. CDR3 loop: CASRPGLSNCEQYF. CDR3 sequence (DNA): TGTGCCAGCAGACCGGGACTTAGCAATTGCGAGCAGTACTTC.

At least ten counts were recorded for this clonotype. Here the CDR3 reads CASRTSGSHNEQFF. The CDR3 region has the DNA TGTGCCAGCAGGACTAGCGGGAGTCACAATGAGCAGTTCTTC. The rearrangement uses TRBV6-2 or TRBV6-3 and TRBJ2-1; TRBD2 matches 12 bases. CDR1 and CDR2 (germline): MNHEY, SVGEGT. Trimming took 6 bases from V and 5 from J; bases not matched to a gene: 2. The CDR3 is made up of 14 amino acids.

This clonotype showed up just once. The chain recombines TRBV2 with TRBJ1-2; no reliable D call. The CDR3 is made up of 16 amino acids. From germline, CDR1 is SNHLY and CDR2 FYNNEI. V was shortened by 1 base and J by 4 bases, with 16 bases between the two germline ends. CDR3 DNA: TGTGCCAGCAGTGAAGGGTGGCAAGGTCGGTCCTATGGCTACACCTTC. Its protein product is CASSEGWQGRSYGYTF.

This clonotype appeared many times. J is TRBJ2-7 and V is TRBV20-1, with 7 bases that match TRBD1. V trimming: 0 bases; J trimming: 5 bases; junction bases outside the gene matches: 7. Germline V gene data show CDR1 as DFQATT and CDR2 as SNEGSKA (reference sequence). The CDR3 length is 14 residues. The CDR3 nucleotides are TGCAGTGCTAGAGAGGCTACAGGGGAAAACGAGCAGTACTTC. It codes for CSAREATGENEQYF.

Ten or more counts support this clonotype. The chain's CDR3 is CASSTGTEYGYTF. In nucleotides, the CDR3 is TGTGCCAGCAGCACCGGGACGGAATATGGCTACACCTTC. This chain uses TRBV12-3 or TRBV12-4 with TRBJ1-2, with a possible D match to TRBD1 (5 bases). The CDR3 is 13 residues long. V was pared by 6 bases and J by 5 bases, with 13 bases between.